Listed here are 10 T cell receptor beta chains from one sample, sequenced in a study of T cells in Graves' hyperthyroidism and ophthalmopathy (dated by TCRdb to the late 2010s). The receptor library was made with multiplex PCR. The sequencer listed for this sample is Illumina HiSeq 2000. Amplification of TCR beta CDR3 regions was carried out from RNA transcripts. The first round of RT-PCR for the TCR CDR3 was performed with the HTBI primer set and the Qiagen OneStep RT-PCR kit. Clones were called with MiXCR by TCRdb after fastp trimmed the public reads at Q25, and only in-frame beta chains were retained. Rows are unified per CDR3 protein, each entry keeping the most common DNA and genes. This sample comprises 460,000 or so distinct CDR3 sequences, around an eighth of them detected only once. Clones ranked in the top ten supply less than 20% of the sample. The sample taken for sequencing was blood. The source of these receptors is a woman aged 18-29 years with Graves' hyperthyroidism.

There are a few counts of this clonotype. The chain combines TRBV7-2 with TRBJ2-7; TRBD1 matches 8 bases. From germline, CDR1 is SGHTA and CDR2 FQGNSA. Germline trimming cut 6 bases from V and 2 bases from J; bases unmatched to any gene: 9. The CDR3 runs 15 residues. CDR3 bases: TGTGCCAGCAGACCCCCCGGGACAGGAGCCTACGAGCAGTACTTC. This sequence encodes CASRPPGTGAYEQYF.

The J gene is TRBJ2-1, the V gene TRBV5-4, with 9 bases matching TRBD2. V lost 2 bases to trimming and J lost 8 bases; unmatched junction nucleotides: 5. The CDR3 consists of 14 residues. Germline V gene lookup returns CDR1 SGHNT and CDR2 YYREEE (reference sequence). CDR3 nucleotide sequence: TGTGCCAGCAGCTTAGATAGCGGGAGAGATGAGCAGTTCTTC. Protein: CASSLDSGRDEQFF.

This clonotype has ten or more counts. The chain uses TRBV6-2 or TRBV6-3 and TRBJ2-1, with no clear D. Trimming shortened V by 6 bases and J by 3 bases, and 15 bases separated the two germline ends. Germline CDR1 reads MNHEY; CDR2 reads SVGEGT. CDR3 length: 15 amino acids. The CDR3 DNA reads TGTGCCAGCAGCCCCTCGTGGGCCAACTACAATGAGCAGTTCTTC. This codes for CASSPSWANYNEQFF.

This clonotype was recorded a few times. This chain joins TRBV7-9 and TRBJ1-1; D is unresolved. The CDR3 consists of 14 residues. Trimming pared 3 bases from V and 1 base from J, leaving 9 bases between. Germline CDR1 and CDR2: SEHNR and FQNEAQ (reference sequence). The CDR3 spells CASSFHAKNTEAFF. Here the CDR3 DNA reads TGTGCCAGCAGCTTTCACGCGAAGAACACTGAAGCTTTCTTT.

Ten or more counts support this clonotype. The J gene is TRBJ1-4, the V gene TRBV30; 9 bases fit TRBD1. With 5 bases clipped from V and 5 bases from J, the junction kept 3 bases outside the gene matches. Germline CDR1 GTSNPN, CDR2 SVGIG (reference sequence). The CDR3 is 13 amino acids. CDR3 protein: CAWEDRGNEKLFF. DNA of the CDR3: TGTGCCTGGGAGGACAGGGGCAATGAAAAACTGTTTTTT.

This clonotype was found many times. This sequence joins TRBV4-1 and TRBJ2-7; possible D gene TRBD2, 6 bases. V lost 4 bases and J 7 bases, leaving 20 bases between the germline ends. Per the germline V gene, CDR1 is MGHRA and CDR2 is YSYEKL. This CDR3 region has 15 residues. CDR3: CASSPLRGGREEQYF. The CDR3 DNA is TGCGCCAGCAGCCCCCTGCGGGGAGGACGTGAAGAGCAGTACTTC.

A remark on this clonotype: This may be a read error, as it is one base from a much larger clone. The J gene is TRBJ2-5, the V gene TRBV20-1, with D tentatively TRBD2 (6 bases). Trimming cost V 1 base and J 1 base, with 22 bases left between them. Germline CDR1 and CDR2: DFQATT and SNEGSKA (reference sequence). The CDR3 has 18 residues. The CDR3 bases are TGCAGTGCTAGAGGTGATCCGGTCGCGGGGACCTCCCAAGAGACCCAGTACTTC. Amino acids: CSARGDPVAGTSQETQYF.

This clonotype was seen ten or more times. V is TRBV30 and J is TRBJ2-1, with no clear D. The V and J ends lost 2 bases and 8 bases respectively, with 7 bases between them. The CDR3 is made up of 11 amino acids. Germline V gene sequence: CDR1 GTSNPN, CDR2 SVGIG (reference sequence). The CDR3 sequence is CAWSFLDEQFF. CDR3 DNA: TGTGCCTGGAGTTTCCTCGATGAGCAGTTCTTC.

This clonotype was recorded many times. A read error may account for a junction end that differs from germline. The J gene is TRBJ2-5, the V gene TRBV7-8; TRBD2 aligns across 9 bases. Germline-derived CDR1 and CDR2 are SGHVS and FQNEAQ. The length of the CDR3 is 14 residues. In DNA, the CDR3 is TGTGCCAGCAACTTAGCGGGAGCTCAAGAGACCCAGTACTTC. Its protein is CASNLAGAQETQYF.

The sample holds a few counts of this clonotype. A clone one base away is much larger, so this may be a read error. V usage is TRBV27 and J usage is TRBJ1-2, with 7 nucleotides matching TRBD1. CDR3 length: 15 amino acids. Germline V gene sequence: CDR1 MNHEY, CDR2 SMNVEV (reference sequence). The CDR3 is CASGLYPGQNYGYTF. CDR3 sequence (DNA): TGTGCCAGCGGTTTGTACCCGGGACAGAACTATGGCTACACCTTC.